The 27 T cell receptor beta chains presented below share a single source sample, sequenced in a study of shared T cell receptors in the human thymus. Profiled with immunoSEQ multiplex PCR; TCRdb holds only in-frame clones, not every one. The table records about 380,000 clones, just under 95% of them present only once. Specimen: thymocytes. Receptors originate from a human donor.

The chain links TRBV9 to TRBJ2-7; D might be TRBD1 (6 bases). V was shortened by 4 bases and J by 0 bases, with 14 bases between the two germline ends. The CDR3 has 15 residues. In germline, CDR1 is SGDLS, CDR2 YYNGEE. Here the CDR3 DNA reads TGTGCCAGCAGCACCCAGGACAGTACCTCCTACGAGCAGTACTTC. Amino acids: CASSTQDSTSYEQYF.

V and J are TRBV18 and TRBJ2-5, with 8 bases matching TRBD1. CDR3 length: 16 amino acids. Trimming took 2 bases from V and 2 from J; bases not matched to a gene: 7. Germline lookup yields CDR1 KGHSH and CDR2 LQKENI. CDR3 coding DNA: TGTGCCAGCTCACCAGTTATAGACAGGGGTCAAGAGACCCAGTACTTC. Translating it yields CASSPVIDRGQETQYF.

This chain links TRBV5-6 with TRBJ2-2; a weak D match, TRBD1 (6 bases). Trimming stripped 3 bases from V and 4 bases from J, with 19 bases between. The germline V gene has CDR1 SGHDT and CDR2 YYEEEE. This CDR3 region has 17 residues. CDR3 region: CASSSPPCRGGTGELFF. In DNA form, the CDR3 reads TGTGCCAGCAGCTCCCCACCCTGTAGAGGGGGCACCGGGGAGCTGTTTTTT.

This clone was counted a few times. The CDR3 region is CASSSNPPQGAGTGELFF. The CDR3 DNA reads TGTGCCAGCAGCTCAAACCCGCCCCAGGGGGCGGGCACCGGGGAGCTGTTTTTT. V and J are TRBV11-2 and TRBJ2-2, with 8 bases identical to TRBD1. V shed 4 bases and J 4 bases; nucleotides not matched to a gene: 14. CDR1 SGHAT and CDR2 FQNNGV come from the germline V gene. The CDR3 has 18 residues.

This clone was seen just once. The rearrangement uses TRBV5-1 and TRBJ1-1; no clear D gene. This CDR3 is built from 14 residues. Germline V lookup: CDR1 SGHRS, CDR2 YFSETQ. V shed 4 bases and J shed 1 base, with 11 bases lying between them. The CDR3 loop reads CASSRPGANTEAFF. The CDR3 DNA reads TGCGCCAGCAGCAGACCGGGAGCGAACACTGAAGCTTTCTTT.

The rearrangement uses TRBV4-2 and TRBJ2-7, with 7 nucleotides matching TRBD2. CDR1 is LGHNA and CDR2 is YNFKEQ in the germline V gene. The CDR3 runs to 15 residues. After removal of 1 base from V and 1 base from J, the junction contained 4 bases not matched to a gene. The CDR3 is CASSQVKRGSYEQYF. CDR3 nucleotides: TGTGCCAGCAGCCAAGTGAAGCGGGGATCCTACGAGCAGTACTTC.

The V call is TRBV5-8, the J call TRBJ1-3; D uncertain. The CDR3 has 15 amino acids. The germline V gene has CDR1 SGHTS and CDR2 YDEGEE. With 0 bases removed from V and 0 bases from J, the gap between germline ends came to 7 bases. CDR3 nucleotides: TGTGCCAGCAGCTTGGAACGGAGCTCTGGAAACACCATATATTTT. Translation: CASSLERSSGNTIYF.

The chain joins TRBV7-6 to TRBJ2-5; D uncertain. CDR3 length: 15 amino acids. V was clipped by 5 bases and J by 0 bases, with 13 bases between them. Per germline, CDR1 SGHVS and CDR2 FNYEAQ. CDR3 sequence (DNA): TGTGCCAGCAGCCCCGACCGGTGGTACCAAGAGACCCAGTACTTC. Protein: CASSPDRWYQETQYF. Combining the CDR3 with reference TRBV7-6 and TRBJ2-5 gives the whole variable domain GAGVSQSPRYKVTKRGQDVALRCDPISGHVSLYWYRQALGQGPEFLTYFNYEAQQDKSGLPNDRFSAERPEGSISTLTIQRTEQRDSAMYRCASSPDRWYQETQYFGPGTRLLVL.

This chain connects TRBV28 to TRBJ1-5, with TRBD1 matching over 7 bases. Per the germline V gene, CDR1 is MDHEN and CDR2 is SYDVKM. After removal of 2 bases from V and 7 bases from J, the junction contained 5 bases not matched to a gene. The CDR3 consists of 14 residues. Written as DNA, the CDR3 is TGTGCCAGCAGTTTAAAGGGGGCGGGGCAGCCCCAGCATTTT. It encodes CASSLKGAGQPQHF. The variable domain in full, with the rest retrieved from reference TRBV28 and TRBJ1-5, is DVKVTQSSRYLVKRTGEKVFLECVQDMDHENMFWYRQDPGLGLRLIYFSYDVKMKEKGDIPEGYSVSREKKERFSLILESASTNQTSMYLCASSLKGAGQPQHFGDGTRLSIL.

The V call is TRBV11-2, the J call TRBJ2-1; 8 bases align to TRBD2. Germline CDR1 SGHAT, CDR2 FQNNGV. The CDR3 loop spans 15 amino acids. Trimming took 3 bases from V and 7 from J; bases not matched to a gene: 8. CDR3 amino acids: CASSFERGKWNEQFF. The CDR3 DNA sequence: TGTGCCAGCAGCTTTGAGCGGGGGAAATGGAATGAGCAGTTCTTC. The full variable domain, in which reference TRBV11-2 and TRBJ2-1 provide the parts outside the CDR3, is EAGVAQSPRYKIIEKRQSVAFWCNPISGHATLYWYQQILGQGPKLLIQFQNNGVVDDSQLPKDRFSAERLKGVDSTLKIQPAKLEDSAVYLCASSFERGKWNEQFFGPGTRLTVL.

The chain couples TRBV28 to TRBJ1-2, with D hard to call. The CDR3 is 14 amino acids. CDR1 is MDHEN and CDR2 is SYDVKM in the germline V gene. V lost 4 bases, J lost 2 bases, and 11 bases lay in between. CDR3 in amino acids: CASSSLTENYGYTF. The CDR3, as DNA: TGTGCCAGCAGTTCCCTGACTGAAAACTATGGCTACACCTTC.

V gene TRBV29-1 combines with J gene TRBJ2-3; D not certain. V gave up 8 bases and J gave up 3 bases, with 15 bases separating them. CDR1 is SQVTM, CDR2 ANQGSEA, per germline. This CDR3 comprises 13 residues. The CDR3 DNA is TGCAGCCCCCTGTACGCCAGGACAGATACGCAGTATTTT. This sequence encodes CSPLYARTDTQYF.

V is TRBV5-8 and J is TRBJ1-4; 7 nucleotides match TRBD1. This CDR3 has 16 amino acids. Germline V gene data show CDR1 as SGHTS and CDR2 as YDEGEE. Trimming removed 6 bases from V and 4 bases from J; junction bases left unmatched: 12. The CDR3 protein is CASTVEGAKGNEKLFF. CDR3 in DNA: TGTGCCAGCACCGTGGAGGGGGCAAAGGGTAATGAAAAACTGTTTTTT.

The count of this clone is one. The chain recombines TRBV27 with TRBJ1-1; TRBD1 might be the D (6 bases). V shed 7 bases and J shed 0 bases, with 24 bases lying between them. The CDR3 has 18 residues. The germline CDR1 and CDR2 sequences are MNHEY and SMNVEV (reference sequence). This chain's CDR3 is CASISPRGGGGVNTEAFF. CDR3 DNA sequence: TGTGCCAGCATTTCTCCGAGGGGCGGGGGCGGAGTGAACACTGAAGCTTTCTTT.

The chain links TRBV7-2 to TRBJ1-3; D ambiguous. The CDR3 runs 17 residues. Germline V gene lookup returns CDR1 SGHTA and CDR2 FQGNSA. The V end was cut by 5 bases, the J end by 0 bases, with 17 bases between. The CDR3 loop reads CASSGSDDTSSGNTIYF. The CDR3 coding sequence is TGTGCCAGCAGCGGCTCGGACGACACGAGCTCTGGAAACACCATATATTTT.

The rearrangement joins TRBV7-3 to TRBJ1-5; weak D call: TRBD1 (5 bases). The germline V gene has CDR1 SGHTA and CDR2 FQGTGA. Trimming took 5 bases from V and 3 from J, leaving 8 bases between them. The CDR3 length is 13 residues. The CDR3 reads CASSQGPNQPQHF. Written as DNA, the CDR3 is TGTGCCAGCAGCCAGGGACCCAATCAGCCCCAGCATTTT.

The J gene is TRBJ1-1, the V gene TRBV13; TRBD1 might be the D (5 bases). The CDR3 covers 11 residues. Looked up from germline, CDR1 is PRHDT and CDR2 is FYEKMQ (reference sequence). Trimming removed 11 bases from V and 5 bases from J, with 12 bases in between. The chain's CDR3 is CASPGGTEAFF. CDR3 sequence (DNA): TGTGCCTCCCCGGGGGGGACTGAAGCTTTCTTT.

This rearrangement joins TRBV19 to TRBJ2-7; weak D call: TRBD2 (5 bases). The length of the CDR3 is 14 residues. Germline CDR1 LNHDA, CDR2 SQIVND (reference sequence). The V and J ends lost 5 bases and 1 base respectively, with 12 bases between them. The CDR3 DNA follows: TGTGCCAGTAGTTACGGGGTCGTATCCTACGAGCAGTACTTC. Translation: CASSYGVVSYEQYF.

The genes are TRBV7-2 and TRBJ2-5, with 11 bases aligning to TRBD2. The J call is in doubt because the DNA end fits TRBJ2-7 better. CDR3 length: 16 residues. Germline V gene data show CDR1 as SGHTA and CDR2 as FQGNSA. This chain's CDR3 is CASSLGILAGGYEQYF. The CDR3 nucleotides read TGTGCCAGCAGCTTAGGGATCCTAGCGGGAGGTTACGAGCAGTACTTC.

CDR3 bases: TGTGCCAGCAGCCATCTACGGGGTAGACAGTATGAGCAGTTCTTC. It yields the protein CASSHLRGRQYEQFF. The gene calls are TRBV4-2 and TRBJ2-1; D is tentatively TRBD1 or TRBD2 (5 bases each). The V end was cut by 3 bases, the J end by 8 bases, with 17 bases between. The CDR3 consists of 15 residues. CDR1 is LGHNA and CDR2 is YNFKEQ in the germline V gene.

The chain is built from TRBV27 and TRBJ1-3; tentative D call: TRBD1 (5 bases). V dropped 3 bases and J dropped 4 bases, with 13 bases sitting between them. The CDR3 has 15 amino acids. Germline V CDR1 and CDR2: MNHEY, SMNVEV (reference sequence). CDR3 sequence (DNA): TGTGCCAGCAGTTTTCGGCAGGGTAACGGAAACACCATATATTTT. It codes for CASSFRQGNGNTIYF.

The gene calls are TRBV11-2 and TRBJ2-1, with D possibly matching TRBD1 (5 bases). The length of the CDR3 is 13 residues. From germline, CDR1 is SGHAT and CDR2 FQNNGV. Trimming pared 0 bases from V and 13 bases from J, leaving 13 bases between. CDR3 in amino acids: CASSLEKWGSQFF. The CDR3 DNA sequence: TGTGCCAGCAGCTTAGAGAAATGGGGCAGTCAGTTCTTC.

Note on this clone: The sample has other DNA sequences that encode this CDR3 too. The chain recombines TRBV9 with TRBJ2-7; TRBD2 matches at 11 bases. The CDR3 length is 15 residues. Germline V gene sequence: CDR1 SGDLS, CDR2 YYNGEE. V lost 0 bases to trimming and J lost 1 base; unmatched junction nucleotides: 0. The CDR3: CASSVGLAGSYEQYF. In nucleotides, the CDR3 is TGTGCCAGCAGCGTAGGACTAGCGGGGTCCTACGAGCAGTACTTC.

The CDR3 region is CASSPRPSGETQYF. In DNA form, the CDR3 reads TGTGCCAGCAGCCCCCGGCCCAGCGGAGAGACCCAGTACTTC. The chain combines TRBV7-2 with TRBJ2-5, with D perhaps TRBD2 (5 bases). The ends were cut back, 5 bases at V and 4 bases at J, with 14 bases in the middle. CDR1 and CDR2 from the germline V gene are SGHTA and FQGNSA. This CDR3 has 14 amino acids.

V usage is TRBV7-2 and J usage is TRBJ2-3; D uncertain. The CDR3 consists of 14 residues. Between the trimmed V and J ends, which lost 0 bases and 6 bases, there was a span of 10 bases. Germline assignment: CDR1 SGHTA and CDR2 FQGNSA. For the CDR3, the DNA is TGTGCCAGCAGCTTAGCGCAAGGTGGGGATACGCAGTATTTT. Its protein product is CASSLAQGGDTQYF. Filled out from reference TRBV7-2 and TRBJ2-3, the complete variable domain reads GAGVSQSPSNKVTEKGKDVELRCDPISGHTALYWYRQSLGQGLEFLIYFQGNSAPDKSGLPSDRFSAERTGGSVSTLTIQRTQQEDSAVYLCASSLAQGGDTQYFGPGTRLTVL.

This clone was seen more than once but under ten times. CDR3 residues: CASRSHISYEQYF. CDR3 DNA: TGTGCCTCGCGGAGCCACATCTCCTACGAGCAGTACTTC. V and J are TRBV10-3 and TRBJ2-7; D call uncertain. Germline V gene data show CDR1 as ENHRY and CDR2 as SYGVKD. V was pared by 11 bases and J by 0 bases, with 14 bases between. This CDR3 region has 13 residues.

The chain carries TRBV6-5 and TRBJ2-7; D is uncertain. Germline CDR1 is MNHEY and CDR2 is SVGAGI. The CDR3 has 10 amino acids. V was clipped by 6 bases and J by 7 bases, with 7 bases between them. The CDR3 DNA follows: TGTGCCAGCAGGCCCCAGGAGCAGTACTTC. Amino acids: CASRPQEQYF.